This entry lists 9 T cell receptor beta chains sequenced from one sample in a study of shared clonotypes between healthy human individuals (TCRdb year 2020). The library was prepared using the immunoSEQ multiplex PCR assay. As stored in TCRdb, this immuneACCESS dataset retains in-frame rearrangements with V and J assigned. A fraction of the clones does not appear; measured against another copy, unresolved V genes explain less than half of the discrepancy, and the remainder lacks a known reason. The sample profile shows a few million clones; more than 90% of them were found once. Of the sample, more than 0.12% falls within the top ten clones. The material sequenced was naive CD4+ T cells sorted from blood. Per the publication, the cell subset or site label means: CD45RA+ positively selected. These receptors were taken from a young man in good health.

V and J are TRBV4-1 and TRBJ2-7; no clear D. There are 16 residues in the CDR3. The germline V and J ends were trimmed by 0 bases and 2 bases, with 14 bases remaining between them. Looked up from germline, CDR1 is MGHRA and CDR2 is YSYEKL. This chain's CDR3 is CASSQDPKLRTYEQYF. The CDR3, as DNA: TGCGCCAGCAGCCAAGATCCTAAGCTACGAACCTACGAGCAGTACTTC.

The V call is TRBV2, the J call TRBJ2-5; 10 nucleotides line up with TRBD2. The CDR3 sequence is 15 residues long. J was trimmed by 3 bases and V by 2 bases; bases with no gene match: 3. Germline CDR1 is SNHLY and CDR2 is FYNNEI. CDR3: CASSEFGLAEETQYF. The CDR3 DNA follows: TGTGCCAGCAGTGAATTTGGACTAGCGGAAGAGACCCAGTACTTC.

The chain combines TRBV5-6 with TRBJ1-1, with D maybe TRBD1 (5 bases). This CDR3 has 14 amino acids. Germline CDR1 and CDR2: SGHDT and YYEEEE. V lost 0 bases to trimming and J lost 1 base, with 7 bases between them. CDR3 nucleotides: TGTGCCAGCAGCTTGGCGACAGAGAACACTGAAGCTTTCTTT. It translates to CASSLATENTEAFF.

This rearrangement joins TRBV5-1 to TRBJ2-3; 8 nucleotides match TRBD2. CDR1 and CDR2 (germline): SGHRS, YFSETQ. There are 16 residues in the CDR3. J gave up 5 bases and V 0 bases, and 8 bases lay outside the gene matches. Written as DNA, the CDR3 is TGCGCCAGCAGCTTGGTTGCGGGAGGCGCACAAGATACGCAGTATTTT. Encoded protein: CASSLVAGGAQDTQYF. Drawing the rest from reference TRBV5-1 and TRBJ2-3, the complete variable domain is KAGVTQTPRYLIKTRGQQVTLSCSPISGHRSVSWYQQTPGQGLQFLFEYFSETQRNKGNFPGRFSGRQFSNSRSEMNVSTLELGDSALYLCASSLVAGGAQDTQYFGPGTRLTVL.

The sample holds one count of this clone. This rearrangement joins TRBV6-6 to TRBJ1-2; D unresolved. Germline V gene lookup returns CDR1 MNHNY and CDR2 SVGAGI (reference sequence). Trimming removed 6 bases at V and 1 base at J, with 12 bases between. The CDR3 is 14 amino acids. The CDR3 DNA sequence: TGTGCCAGCAGCCTATCGACCAGTAACTATGGCTACACCTTC. Its protein product is CASSLSTSNYGYTF.

The V and J genes are TRBV6-6 and TRBJ1-1; 7 bases line up with TRBD1. Unmatched junction bases numbered 7, after V lost 6 bases and J lost 0 bases. Germline assignment: CDR1 MNHNY and CDR2 SVGAGI (reference sequence). The CDR3 consists of 15 residues. The CDR3 bases are TGTGCCAGCAGACAGGGACAGCTCATGAACACTGAAGCTTTCTTT. This translates into CASRQGQLMNTEAFF.

This chain uses TRBV5-8 with TRBJ2-7, with D hard to call. The CDR3 spans 14 residues. The germline gives CDR1 SGHTS, CDR2 YDEGEE. The V end lost 0 bases, the J end lost 8 bases, and 15 bases lay between the germline ends. This CDR3 is CASSLDRASMKQYF. The CDR3 DNA reads TGTGCCAGCAGCTTGGATCGGGCCTCAATGAAGCAGTACTTC.

This clone was detected once. The chain combines TRBV28 with TRBJ2-3; 15 positions match TRBD2. Germline-derived CDR1 and CDR2 are MDHEN and SYDVKM. With 3 bases clipped from V and 2 bases from J, the junction kept 9 bases outside the gene matches. This CDR3 spans 19 amino acids. In nucleotides, the CDR3 is TGTGCCAGCAGTTTCGGAGGACTAGCGGGGGGGTTTCTCACAGATACGCAGTATTTT. Translated, it gives CASSFGGLAGGFLTDTQYF. Full variable domain (rest looked up from reference TRBV28 and TRBJ2-3): DVKVTQSSRYLVKRTGEKVFLECVQDMDHENMFWYRQDPGLGLRLIYFSYDVKMKEKGDIPEGYSVSREKKERFSLILESASTNQTSMYLCASSFGGLAGGFLTDTQYFGPGTRLTVL.

This chain links TRBV5-1 with TRBJ2-1; D possibly matches TRBD1 or TRBD2 (6 bases each). The V gene lost 4 bases and the J gene lost 8 bases, with 19 bases spanning the gap. The CDR3 is 15 amino acids. From germline, CDR1 is SGHRS and CDR2 YFSETQ. The CDR3 sequence: CASSPGVRPGDEQFF. The CDR3 coding sequence is TGCGCCAGCAGCCCAGGGGTTAGGCCGGGGGATGAGCAGTTCTTC.